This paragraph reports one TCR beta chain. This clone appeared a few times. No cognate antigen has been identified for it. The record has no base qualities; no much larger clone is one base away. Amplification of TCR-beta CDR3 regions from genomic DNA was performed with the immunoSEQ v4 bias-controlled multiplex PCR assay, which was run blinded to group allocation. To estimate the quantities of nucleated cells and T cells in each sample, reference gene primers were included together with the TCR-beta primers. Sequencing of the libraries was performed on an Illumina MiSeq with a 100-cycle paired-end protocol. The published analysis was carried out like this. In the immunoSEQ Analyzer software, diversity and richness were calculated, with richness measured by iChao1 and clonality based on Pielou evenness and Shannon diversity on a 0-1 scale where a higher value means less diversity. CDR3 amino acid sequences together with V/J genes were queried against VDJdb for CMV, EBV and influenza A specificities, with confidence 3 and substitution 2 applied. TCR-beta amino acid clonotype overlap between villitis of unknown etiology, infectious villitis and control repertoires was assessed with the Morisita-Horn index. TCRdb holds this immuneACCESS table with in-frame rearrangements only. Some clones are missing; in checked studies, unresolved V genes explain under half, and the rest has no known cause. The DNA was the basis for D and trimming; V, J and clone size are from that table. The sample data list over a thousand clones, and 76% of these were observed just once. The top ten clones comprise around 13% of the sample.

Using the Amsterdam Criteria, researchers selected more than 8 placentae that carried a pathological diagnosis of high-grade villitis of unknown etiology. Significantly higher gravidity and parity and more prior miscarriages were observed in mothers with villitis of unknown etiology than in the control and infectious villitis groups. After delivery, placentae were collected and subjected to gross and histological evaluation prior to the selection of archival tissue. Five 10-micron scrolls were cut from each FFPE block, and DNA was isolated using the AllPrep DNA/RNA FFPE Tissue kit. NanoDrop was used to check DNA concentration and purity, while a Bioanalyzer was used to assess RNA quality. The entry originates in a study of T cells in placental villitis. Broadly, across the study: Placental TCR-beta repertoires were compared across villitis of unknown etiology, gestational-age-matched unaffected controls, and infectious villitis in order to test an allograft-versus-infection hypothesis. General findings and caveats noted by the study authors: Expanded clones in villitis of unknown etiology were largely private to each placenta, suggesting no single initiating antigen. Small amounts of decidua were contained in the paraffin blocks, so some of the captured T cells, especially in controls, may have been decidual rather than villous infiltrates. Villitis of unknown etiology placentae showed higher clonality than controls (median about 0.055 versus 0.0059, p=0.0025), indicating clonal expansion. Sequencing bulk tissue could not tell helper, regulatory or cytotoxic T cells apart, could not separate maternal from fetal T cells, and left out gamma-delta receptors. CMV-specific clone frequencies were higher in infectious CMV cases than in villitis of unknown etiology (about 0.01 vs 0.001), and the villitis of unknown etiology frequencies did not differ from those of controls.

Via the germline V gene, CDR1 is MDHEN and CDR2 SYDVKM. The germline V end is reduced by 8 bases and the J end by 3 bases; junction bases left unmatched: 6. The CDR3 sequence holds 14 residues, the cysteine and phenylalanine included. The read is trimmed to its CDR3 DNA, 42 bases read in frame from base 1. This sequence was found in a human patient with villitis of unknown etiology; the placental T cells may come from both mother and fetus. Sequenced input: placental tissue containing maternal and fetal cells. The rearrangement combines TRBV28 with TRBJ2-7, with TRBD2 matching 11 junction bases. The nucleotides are TGTGCCAGCCGGACTAGCGGGCAAGGCTACGAGCAGTACTTC. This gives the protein CASRTSGQGYEQYF.